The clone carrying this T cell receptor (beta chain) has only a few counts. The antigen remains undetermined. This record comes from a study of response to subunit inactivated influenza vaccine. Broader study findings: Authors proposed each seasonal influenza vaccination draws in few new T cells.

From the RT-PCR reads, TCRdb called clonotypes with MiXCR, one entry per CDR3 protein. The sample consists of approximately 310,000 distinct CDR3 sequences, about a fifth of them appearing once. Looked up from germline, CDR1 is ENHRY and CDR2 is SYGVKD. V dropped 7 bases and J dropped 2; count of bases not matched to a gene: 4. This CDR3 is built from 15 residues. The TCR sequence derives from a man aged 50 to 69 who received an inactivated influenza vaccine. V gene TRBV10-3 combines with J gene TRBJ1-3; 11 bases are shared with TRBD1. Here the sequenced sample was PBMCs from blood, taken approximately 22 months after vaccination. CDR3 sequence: CAITGQGAPGNTIYF. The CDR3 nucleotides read TGTGCCATCACTGGACAGGGGGCACCTGGAAACACCATATATTTT.